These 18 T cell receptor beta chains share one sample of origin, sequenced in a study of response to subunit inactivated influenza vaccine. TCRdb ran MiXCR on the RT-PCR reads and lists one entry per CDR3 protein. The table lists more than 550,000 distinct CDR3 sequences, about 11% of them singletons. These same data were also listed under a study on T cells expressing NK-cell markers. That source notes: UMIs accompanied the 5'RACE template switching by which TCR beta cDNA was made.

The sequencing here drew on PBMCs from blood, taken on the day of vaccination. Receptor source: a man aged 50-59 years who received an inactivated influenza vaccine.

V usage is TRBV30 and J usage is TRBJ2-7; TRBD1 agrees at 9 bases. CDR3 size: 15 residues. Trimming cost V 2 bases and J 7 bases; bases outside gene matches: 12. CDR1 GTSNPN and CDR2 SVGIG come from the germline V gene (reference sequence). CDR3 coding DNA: TGTGCCTGGAGTAGGTTCGACAGGGGGGCCGGGGAGCAGTACTTC. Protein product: CAWSRFDRGAGEQYF.

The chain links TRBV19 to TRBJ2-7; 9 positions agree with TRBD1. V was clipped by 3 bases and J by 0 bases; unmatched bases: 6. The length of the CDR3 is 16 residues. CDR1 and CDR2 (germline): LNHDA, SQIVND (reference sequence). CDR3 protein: CASSMSDRGVSYEQYF. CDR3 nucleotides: TGTGCCAGTAGTATGTCTGACAGGGGGGTCTCCTACGAGCAGTACTTC.

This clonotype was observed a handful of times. In nucleotides, the CDR3 is TGTGCCAGTAGAATCGGGGAAATTGATGCTCCCCTCCACTTT. Protein sequence: CASRIGEIDAPLHF. The chain uses TRBV19 and TRBJ1-6; D not certain. CDR3 length equals 14 residues. V lost 6 bases, J lost 13 bases, and 19 bases lay in between. Looked up from germline, CDR1 is LNHDA and CDR2 is SQIVND (reference sequence).

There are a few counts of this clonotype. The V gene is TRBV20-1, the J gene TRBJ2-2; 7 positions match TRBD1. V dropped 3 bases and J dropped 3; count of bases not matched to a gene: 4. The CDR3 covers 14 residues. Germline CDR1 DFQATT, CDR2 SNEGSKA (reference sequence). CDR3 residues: CSARGDRYTGELFF. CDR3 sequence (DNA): TGCAGTGCTAGGGGGGACAGATACACCGGGGAGCTGTTTTTT.

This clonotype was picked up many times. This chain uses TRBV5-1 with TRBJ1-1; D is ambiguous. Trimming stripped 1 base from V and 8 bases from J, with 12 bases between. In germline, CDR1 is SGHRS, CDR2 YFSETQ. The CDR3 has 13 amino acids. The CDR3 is CASSLNLGAEAFF. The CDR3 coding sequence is TGCGCCAGCAGCTTGAATCTGGGAGCAGAAGCTTTCTTT. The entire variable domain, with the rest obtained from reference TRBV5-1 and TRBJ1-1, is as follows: KAGVTQTPRYLIKTRGQQVTLSCSPISGHRSVSWYQQTPGQGLQFLFEYFSETQRNKGNFPGRFSGRQFSNSRSEMNVSTLELGDSALYLCASSLNLGAEAFFGQGTRLTVV.

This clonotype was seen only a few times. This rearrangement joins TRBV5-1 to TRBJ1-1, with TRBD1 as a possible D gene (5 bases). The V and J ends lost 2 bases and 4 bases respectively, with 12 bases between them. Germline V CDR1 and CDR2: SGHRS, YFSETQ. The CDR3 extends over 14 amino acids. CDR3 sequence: CASSFEGVGTEAFF. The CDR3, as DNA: TGCGCCAGCAGCTTCGAAGGGGTAGGCACTGAAGCTTTCTTT.

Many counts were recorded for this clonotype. The CDR3 DNA is TGTGCCACCCGGACAGGGGGCTGGACTGAAGCTTTCTTT. Translating gives CATRTGGWTEAFF. The chain links TRBV12-3 or TRBV12-4 to TRBJ1-1, with 11 bases identical to TRBD1. The CDR3 runs 13 residues. V lost 10 bases to trimming and J lost 5 bases; unmatched junction nucleotides: 6.

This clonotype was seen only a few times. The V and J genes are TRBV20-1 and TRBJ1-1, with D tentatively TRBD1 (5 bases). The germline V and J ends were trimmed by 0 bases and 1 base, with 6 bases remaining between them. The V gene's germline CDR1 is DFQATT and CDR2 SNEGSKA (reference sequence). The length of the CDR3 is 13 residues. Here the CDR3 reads CSAREGGNTEAFF. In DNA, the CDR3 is TGCAGTGCTAGAGAGGGGGGGAACACTGAAGCTTTCTTT.

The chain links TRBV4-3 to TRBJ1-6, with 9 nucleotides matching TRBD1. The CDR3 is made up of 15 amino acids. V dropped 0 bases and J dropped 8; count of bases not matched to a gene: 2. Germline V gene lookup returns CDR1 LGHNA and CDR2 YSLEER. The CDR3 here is CASSQDRTGDSPLHF. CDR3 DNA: TGCGCCAGCAGCCAAGACAGGACAGGGGATTCACCCCTCCACTTT.

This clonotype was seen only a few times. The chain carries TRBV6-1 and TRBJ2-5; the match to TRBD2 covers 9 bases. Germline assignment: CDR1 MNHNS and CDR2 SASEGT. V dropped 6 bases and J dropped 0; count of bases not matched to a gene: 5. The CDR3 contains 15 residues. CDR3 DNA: TGTGCCAGCAGCCTGACTAGCGGCCACCAAGAGACCCAGTACTTC. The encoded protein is CASSLTSGHQETQYF.

In DNA form, the CDR3 reads TGTGCCATACGGGGAAACCTCTACGAGCAGTACTTC. Residues: CAIRGNLYEQYF. The genes are TRBV10-3 and TRBJ2-7; D may be TRBD2 (5 bases). The CDR3 totals 12 residues. The germline CDR1 and CDR2 sequences are ENHRY and SYGVKD. Trimming removed 9 bases at V and 3 bases at J, with 12 bases between.

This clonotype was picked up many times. CDR3 region: CASTLYGLRGNQPQHF. CDR3 DNA: TGTGCCAGCACCTTATACGGTCTCAGGGGCAATCAGCCCCAGCATTTT. The V call is TRBV2, the J call TRBJ1-5, with D possibly being TRBD1 (5 bases). Germline V lookup: CDR1 SNHLY, CDR2 FYNNEI. The CDR3 has 16 residues. Trimming stripped 7 bases from V and 2 bases from J, with 18 bases between.

The CDR3 region is CASSPRVTGGGRTDTQYF. The CDR3 DNA is TGTGCCAGCAGTCCCCGTGTAACGGGCGGGGGGCGCACAGATACGCAGTATTTT. This chain uses TRBV28 with TRBJ2-3, with 8 bases matching TRBD2. Germline loops: CDR1 MDHEN, CDR2 SYDVKM. With V trimmed by 5 bases and J by 1 base, 14 bases remained unmatched. This CDR3 region has 18 residues.

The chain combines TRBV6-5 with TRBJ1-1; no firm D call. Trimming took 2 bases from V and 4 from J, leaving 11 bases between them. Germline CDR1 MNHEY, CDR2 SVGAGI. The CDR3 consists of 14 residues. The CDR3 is CASSYGEIATEAFF. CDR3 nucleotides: TGTGCCAGCAGTTACGGGGAGATCGCCACTGAAGCTTTCTTT.

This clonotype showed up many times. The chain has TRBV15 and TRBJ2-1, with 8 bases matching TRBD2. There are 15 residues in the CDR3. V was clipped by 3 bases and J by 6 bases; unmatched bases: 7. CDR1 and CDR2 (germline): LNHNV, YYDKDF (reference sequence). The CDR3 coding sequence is TGTGCCACCAGCAGGAGCGGGAGTAGGGGCAATGAGCAGTTCTTC. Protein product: CATSRSGSRGNEQFF.

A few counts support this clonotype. CDR3 DNA sequence: TGCAGTGCTCAAAAGGGACTAGCGGTTTACAATGAGCAGTTCTTC. Protein sequence: CSAQKGLAVYNEQFF. The gene calls are TRBV20-1 and TRBJ2-1, with 11 bases aligning to TRBD2. There are 15 residues in the CDR3. V was clipped by 5 bases and J by 4 bases; unmatched bases: 7. Germline V CDR1 and CDR2: DFQATT, SNEGSKA (reference sequence).

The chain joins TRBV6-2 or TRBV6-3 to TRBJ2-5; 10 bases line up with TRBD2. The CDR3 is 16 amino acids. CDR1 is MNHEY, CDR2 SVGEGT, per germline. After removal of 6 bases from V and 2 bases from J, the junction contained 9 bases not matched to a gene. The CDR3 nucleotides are TGTGCCAGCAGCGGGCCGACTAGCGGGTATCAAGAGACCCAGTACTTC. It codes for CASSGPTSGYQETQYF.

The CDR3 is CASSSDFWVGGQYF. CDR3 nucleotide sequence: TGTGCCAGCAGCTCGGATTTTTGGGTGGGTGGGCAGTACTTC. The rearrangement joins TRBV11-2 to TRBJ2-7; D call uncertain. The CDR3 sequence is 14 residues long. Germline V gene lookup returns CDR1 SGHAT and CDR2 FQNNGV. V was cut by 4 bases and J by 9 bases, with 19 bases left in between.